The rows below give T cell receptor beta chains drawn from one sample of a study of T cells in Graves' hyperthyroidism and ophthalmopathy. From the multiplex PCR reads, TCRdb called clonotypes with MiXCR, one entry per CDR3 protein. The sample includes fewer than 350,000 distinct CDR3 sequences, about an eighth of them seen just once. Specimen: blood. These receptors were taken from a woman aged 25 to 39 with Graves' hyperthyroidism that later progressed to Graves' ophthalmopathy. The CDR3 runs from the conserved cysteine through the conserved F or W. The D gene is left open where the match is weak. The size of a clone is reported for some rows only, either as once, few or many, or as a class for expanded clones.

cdr3_aa: CAWGPGVSGNTIYF
cdr3_nt: TGTGCCTGGGGCCCCGGAGTCTCTGGAAACACCATATATTTT
v_call: TRBV30
d_call: .
clone_size: .
j_call: TRBJ1-3

cdr3_aa: CASSLYTDQPQHF
cdr3_nt: TGTGCCAGCAGTTTATATACGGATCAGCCCCAGCATTTT
v_call: TRBV27
d_call: .
clone_size: many
j_call: TRBJ1-5

cdr3_aa: CASSAGLPSTDTQYF
cdr3_nt: TGTGCCAGCAGCGCGGGACTACCTAGCACAGATACGCAGTATTTT
v_call: TRBV7-3
d_call: TRBD2
clone_size: few
j_call: TRBJ2-3

cdr3_aa: CASSQAASGVSYEQYF
cdr3_nt: TGCGCCAGCAGCCAAGCAGCTAGCGGGGTATCCTACGAGCAGTACTTC
v_call: TRBV4-3
d_call: TRBD2
clone_size: many
j_call: TRBJ2-7

cdr3_aa: CASSVAGGQGGRLGYGYTF
cdr3_nt: TGTGCCAGCAGCGTAGCAGGTGGCCAGGGGGGACGACTGGGGTATGGCTACACCTTC
v_call: TRBV9
d_call: TRBD1
clone_size: few
j_call: TRBJ1-2

cdr3_aa: CASSRPTASNEKLFF
cdr3_nt: TGTGCCAGCAGCCGTCCCACGGCCTCTAATGAAAAACTGTTTTTT
v_call: TRBV3-1
d_call: .
clone_size: many
j_call: TRBJ1-4

cdr3_aa: CASSTGNGNTIYF
cdr3_nt: TGTGCCAGCAGCACAGGGAACGGAAACACCATATATTTT
v_call: TRBV7-3
d_call: .
clone_size: many
j_call: TRBJ1-3

cdr3_aa: CASSSGQVKQYF
cdr3_nt: TGTGCCAGCAGCTCCGGACAGGTCAAGCAGTACTTC
v_call: TRBV6-1
d_call: TRBD1
clone_size: many
j_call: TRBJ2-7

cdr3_aa: CASSPLLSTNEQFF
cdr3_nt: TGTGCCAGCTCACCACTATTAAGTACCAATGAGCAGTTCTTC
v_call: TRBV18
d_call: .
clone_size: many
j_call: TRBJ2-1

cdr3_aa: CASSYSPWTPLHF
cdr3_nt: TGTGCCAGCAGTTACTCGCCCTGGACACCCCTCCACTTT
v_call: TRBV6-5
d_call: .
clone_size: many
j_call: TRBJ1-6

cdr3_aa: CASSSDRAGKETQYF
cdr3_nt: TGTGCCAGCAGCTCAGACAGGGCGGGAAAAGAGACCCAGTACTTC
v_call: TRBV7-9
d_call: .
clone_size: many
j_call: TRBJ2-5

cdr3_aa: CASSSRDYSWEQYF
cdr3_nt: TGTGCCAGCAGCTCACGGGACTACTCCTGGGAGCAGTACTTC
v_call: TRBV7-2
d_call: TRBD2
clone_size: many
j_call: TRBJ2-7

cdr3_aa: CASSVVLGDEQYF
cdr3_nt: TGTGCCAGCAGCGTTGTCTTGGGCGACGAGCAGTACTTC
v_call: TRBV5-8
d_call: .
clone_size: many
j_call: TRBJ2-7

cdr3_aa: CSAPTRQETQYF
cdr3_nt: TGCAGTGCCCCGACTAGACAAGAGACCCAGTACTTC
v_call: TRBV20-1
d_call: .
clone_size: many
j_call: TRBJ2-5

cdr3_aa: CASSPRDRDQETQYF
cdr3_nt: TGTGCCAGCAGCCCCCGGGACAGGGACCAAGAGACCCAGTACTTC
v_call: TRBV7-9
d_call: TRBD1
clone_size: .
j_call: TRBJ2-5

cdr3_aa: CASREAGGQETQYF
cdr3_nt: TGTGCCAGCAGGGAAGCGGGGGGACAAGAGACCCAGTACTTC
v_call: TRBV28
d_call: TRBD2
clone_size: many
j_call: TRBJ2-5

cdr3_aa: CASSLGSRNQPQHF
cdr3_nt: TGTGCCAGCAGCTTAGGCTCTCGCAATCAGCCCCAGCATTTT
v_call: TRBV7-9
d_call: .
clone_size: many
j_call: TRBJ1-5

cdr3_aa: CSASWTGGGYTF
cdr3_nt: TGCAGTGCGAGTTGGACAGGGGGCGGCTACACCTTC
v_call: TRBV20-1
d_call: TRBD1
clone_size: many
j_call: TRBJ1-2

cdr3_aa: CASSTQTSWTSGRDSFGNEQFF
cdr3_nt: TGTGCCAGTAGTACCCAGACGTCCTGGACTAGCGGGAGGGACTCGTTCGGGAATGAGCAGTTCTTC
v_call: TRBV19
d_call: TRBD2
clone_size: few
j_call: TRBJ2-1

cdr3_aa: CSAREPTYNSPLHF
cdr3_nt: TGCAGTGCTAGGGAGCCGACGTATAATTCACCCCTCCACTTT
v_call: TRBV20-1
d_call: .
clone_size: few
j_call: TRBJ1-6

cdr3_aa: CASSLYRGSGQPQHF
cdr3_nt: TGTGCCAGCAGTTTATACAGGGGGTCGGGTCAGCCCCAGCATTTT
v_call: TRBV28
d_call: TRBD1
clone_size: many
j_call: TRBJ1-5

cdr3_aa: CASSERGADNSPLHF
cdr3_nt: TGTGCCAGCAGTGAACGGGGCGCCGATAATTCACCCCTCCACTTT
v_call: TRBV6-1
d_call: .
clone_size: many
j_call: TRBJ1-6

cdr3_aa: CASSLGQGAFGNTIYF
cdr3_nt: TGTGCCAGCAGCTTGGGACAGGGGGCATTTGGAAACACCATATATTTT
v_call: TRBV7-9
d_call: TRBD1
clone_size: few
j_call: TRBJ1-3

cdr3_aa: CASSFGHSYEQYF
cdr3_nt: TGTGCCAGCAGTTTCGGACACTCCTACGAGCAGTACTTC
v_call: TRBV6-1
d_call: .
clone_size: many
j_call: TRBJ2-7

cdr3_aa: CASSPGVYTEAFF
cdr3_nt: TGTGCCAGTAGTCCTGGGGTTTACACTGAAGCTTTCTTT
v_call: TRBV19
d_call: .
clone_size: .
j_call: TRBJ1-1

cdr3_aa: CAWRALAGVGEQYF
cdr3_nt: TGTGCCTGGAGAGCTCTAGCGGGAGTCGGGGAGCAGTACTTC
v_call: TRBV30
d_call: TRBD2
clone_size: many
j_call: TRBJ2-7

cdr3_aa: CASSLALGEKLFF
cdr3_nt: TGTGCCAGCAGCTTAGCGCTAGGTGAAAAACTGTTTTTT
v_call: TRBV7-8
d_call: .
clone_size: many
j_call: TRBJ1-4

cdr3_aa: CSGGRFVSDTQYF
cdr3_nt: TGCAGTGGGGGGAGATTCGTATCAGATACGCAGTATTTT
v_call: TRBV20-1
d_call: .
clone_size: many
j_call: TRBJ2-3

cdr3_aa: CASSYGVSEAFF
cdr3_nt: TGTGCCAGCAGTTATGGGGTCTCTGAAGCTTTCTTT
v_call: TRBV28
d_call: .
clone_size: few
j_call: TRBJ1-1

cdr3_aa: CSAPEEMQGNQPQHF
cdr3_nt: TGCAGTGCTCCCGAAGAAATGCAGGGGAATCAGCCCCAGCATTTT
v_call: TRBV20-1
d_call: .
clone_size: many
j_call: TRBJ1-5

cdr3_aa: CASSLVRHNEQFF
cdr3_nt: TGTGCCAGCAGTTTGGTCAGGCACAATGAGCAGTTCTTC
v_call: TRBV28
d_call: .
clone_size: many
j_call: TRBJ2-1

cdr3_aa: CASSQEATPSNEQYF
cdr3_nt: TGCGCCAGCAGCCAAGAGGCGACTCCTTCAAACGAGCAGTACTTC
v_call: TRBV4-3
d_call: .
clone_size: few
j_call: TRBJ2-7

cdr3_aa: CASTFRSGEQFF
cdr3_nt: TGTGCCAGCACCTTCAGGTCCGGTGAGCAGTTCTTC
v_call: TRBV28
d_call: .
clone_size: many
j_call: TRBJ2-1

cdr3_aa: CATKVEVNTEAFF
cdr3_nt: TGTGCCACCAAAGTGGAGGTGAACACTGAAGCTTTCTTT
v_call: TRBV5-8
d_call: .
clone_size: few
j_call: TRBJ1-1

cdr3_aa: CATSDIGTAQTGELFF
cdr3_nt: TGTGCCACCAGTGATATCGGGACAGCTCAAACCGGGGAGCTGTTTTTT
v_call: TRBV24-1
d_call: TRBD1
clone_size: many
j_call: TRBJ2-2

cdr3_aa: CASSPGTDYNSYEQYF
cdr3_nt: TGTGCCAGCAGCCCCGGGACGGATTACAACTCCTACGAGCAGTACTTC
v_call: TRBV3-1
d_call: .
clone_size: many
j_call: TRBJ2-7

cdr3_aa: CASSFPSGGSSYNEQFF
cdr3_nt: TGTGCCAGCAGTTTCCCTAGCGGGGGGAGCTCCTACAATGAGCAGTTCTTC
v_call: TRBV12-3/TRBV12-4
d_call: TRBD2
clone_size: .
j_call: TRBJ2-1

cdr3_aa: CASSSGATEAFF
cdr3_nt: TGTGCCAGCAGCTCAGGGGCCACTGAAGCTTTCTTT
v_call: TRBV7-9
d_call: .
clone_size: many
j_call: TRBJ1-1

cdr3_aa: CASSQVSGTGNEKLFF
cdr3_nt: TGTGCCAGCAGCCAAGTATCCGGGACAGGGAATGAAAAACTGTTTTTT
v_call: TRBV14
d_call: TRBD1
clone_size: many
j_call: TRBJ1-4

cdr3_aa: CASSLIFSARDLQYNEQFF
cdr3_nt: TGTGCCAGCAGCTTAATTTTCTCGGCCAGGGATCTTCAATACAATGAGCAGTTCTTC
v_call: TRBV11-3
d_call: .
clone_size: many
j_call: TRBJ2-1

cdr3_aa: CASSVTPNQPQHF
cdr3_nt: TGTGCCAGCAGCGTAACCCCCAATCAGCCCCAGCATTTT
v_call: TRBV9
d_call: .
clone_size: many
j_call: TRBJ1-5

cdr3_aa: CASSPSAGERNEQFF
cdr3_nt: TGTGCCAGCAGCCCCTCGGCGGGAGAAAGGAATGAGCAGTTCTTC
v_call: TRBV6-2/TRBV6-3
d_call: TRBD2
clone_size: few
j_call: TRBJ2-1

cdr3_aa: CASSPRRGTSGGVGEQYF
cdr3_nt: TGTGCCAGCAGCCCGCGACGGGGGACTAGCGGGGGCGTGGGAGAGCAGTACTTC
v_call: TRBV7-9
d_call: TRBD2
clone_size: many
j_call: TRBJ2-7

cdr3_aa: CAWQGDTGELFF
cdr3_nt: TGTGCCTGGCAGGGGGACACCGGGGAGCTGTTTTTT
v_call: TRBV30
d_call: TRBD1
clone_size: many
j_call: TRBJ2-2

cdr3_aa: CASSVGRMNTEAFF
cdr3_nt: TGTGCCAGCAGCGTAGGCAGAATGAACACTGAAGCTTTCTTT
v_call: TRBV9
d_call: .
clone_size: many
j_call: TRBJ1-1

cdr3_aa: CATSRFQGLDVYNEQFF
cdr3_nt: TGTGCCACCAGCAGATTTCAAGGACTAGACGTATACAATGAGCAGTTCTTC
v_call: TRBV15
d_call: TRBD2
clone_size: few
j_call: TRBJ2-1

cdr3_aa: CASSPRTGALGTGELFF
cdr3_nt: TGTGCCAGCAGTCCCCGGACAGGGGCACTTGGGACCGGGGAGCTGTTTTTT
v_call: TRBV3-1
d_call: TRBD1
clone_size: many
j_call: TRBJ2-2

cdr3_aa: CATRTRDRDSGEQFF
cdr3_nt: TGTGCCACCAGAACCCGGGACAGGGACTCGGGTGAGCAGTTCTTC
v_call: TRBV24-1
d_call: TRBD1
clone_size: many
j_call: TRBJ2-1

cdr3_aa: CASSSYRDTFAETQYF
cdr3_nt: TGTGCCAGCAGTTCATACCGGGACACCTTTGCAGAGACCCAGTACTTC
v_call: TRBV27
d_call: .
clone_size: .
j_call: TRBJ2-5

cdr3_aa: CASSGTGTRSSYEQYF
cdr3_nt: TGTGCCAGCAGCGGTACCGGGACAAGGAGCTCCTACGAGCAGTACTTC
v_call: TRBV12-3/TRBV12-4
d_call: .
clone_size: many
j_call: TRBJ2-7

cdr3_aa: CASSPMDWSYEQYF
cdr3_nt: TGCGCCAGCAGCCCCATGGACTGGTCCTACGAGCAGTACTTC
v_call: TRBV5-1
d_call: .
clone_size: many
j_call: TRBJ2-7

cdr3_aa: CASSECQGSHEQYF
cdr3_nt: TGTGCCAGCAGTGAATGCCAGGGATCCCACGAGCAGTACTTC
v_call: TRBV2
d_call: .
clone_size: .
j_call: TRBJ2-7

cdr3_aa: CASSLDAVGVYEQYF
cdr3_nt: TGTGCCAGCAGTCTCGACGCGGTGGGAGTCTACGAGCAGTACTTC
v_call: TRBV27
d_call: .
clone_size: many
j_call: TRBJ2-7

cdr3_aa: CASTETSGNTDTQYF
cdr3_nt: TGTGCCAGCACCGAGACTAGCGGGAACACAGATACGCAGTATTTT
v_call: TRBV6-1
d_call: TRBD2
clone_size: many
j_call: TRBJ2-3

cdr3_aa: CASSSLQGLRNEQYF
cdr3_nt: TGTGCCAGCAGTAGTCTCCAGGGGTTAAGGAACGAGCAGTACTTC
v_call: TRBV27
d_call: .
clone_size: many
j_call: TRBJ2-7